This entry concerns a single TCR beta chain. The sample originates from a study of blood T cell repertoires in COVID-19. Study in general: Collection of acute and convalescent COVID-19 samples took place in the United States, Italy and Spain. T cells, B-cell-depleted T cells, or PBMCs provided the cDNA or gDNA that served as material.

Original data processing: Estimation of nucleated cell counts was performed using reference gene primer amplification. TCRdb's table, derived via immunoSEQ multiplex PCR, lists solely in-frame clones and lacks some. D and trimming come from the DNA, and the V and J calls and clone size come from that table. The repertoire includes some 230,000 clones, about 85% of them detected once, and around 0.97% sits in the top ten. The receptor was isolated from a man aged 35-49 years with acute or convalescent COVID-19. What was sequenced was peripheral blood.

CDR3 nucleotides: TGTGCCAGCCGCAGGGGGTATGGCTACACCTTC. It translates to CASRRGYGYTF. This sequence joins TRBV5-6 and TRBJ1-2; the match to TRBD1 covers 7 bases. CDR3 length: 11 amino acids. Germline CDR1 is SGHDT and CDR2 is YYEEEE. J gave up 5 bases and V 7 bases, and 2 bases lay outside the gene matches.